The 13 T cell receptor beta chains listed next were all sequenced from one sample in a study of long-term antiretroviral therapy in people with HIV. The authors ran the immunoSEQ assay, v3.0, at survey level. Sequencing used immunoSEQ multiplex PCR; TCRdb keeps in-frame clones, though not all of them. Here the sample spans around 18,000 clones, around 91% being singletons. The sample was unsorted PBMCs, taken 3 years after starting antiretroviral therapy. The receptors were sampled from a man between 50 and 59 years old with HIV.

The rearrangement uses TRBV10-3 and TRBJ2-7, with 8 bases lining up with TRBD1. The CDR3 runs to 16 residues. Germline-derived CDR1 and CDR2 are ENHRY and SYGVKD. V lost 5 bases and J lost 3; bases outside the gene matches: 12. This CDR3 is CAISTQTGESYYEQYF. The CDR3, as DNA: TGTGCCATCAGTACCCAGACAGGGGAAAGCTACTACGAGCAGTACTTC.

The chain carries TRBV6-6 and TRBJ2-7; 10 nucleotides align to TRBD1. With 2 bases clipped from V and 5 bases from J, the junction kept 3 bases outside the gene matches. Per germline, CDR1 MNHNY and CDR2 SVGAGI (reference sequence). This CDR3 comprises 14 residues. CDR3 DNA: TGTGCCAGCAGTTACACGACAGGGGGCGACGAGCAGTACTTC. It is translated as CASSYTTGGDEQYF.

This chain connects TRBV4-1 to TRBJ1-3; D remains ambiguous. V lost 6 bases and J lost 4, with 16 bases in between. This CDR3 has 15 amino acids. In germline, CDR1 is MGHRA, CDR2 YSYEKL. CDR3 protein: CASSSDPGSGNTIYF. The CDR3 DNA follows: TGCGCCAGCAGTTCAGACCCGGGGTCCGGAAACACCATATATTTT.

A few counts support this clone. This rearrangement joins TRBV4-3 to TRBJ2-2; D is tentatively TRBD1 or TRBD2 (6 bases each). The V gene lost 3 bases and the J gene lost 6 bases, with 14 bases spanning the gap. The CDR3 loop spans 15 amino acids. Germline V gene data show CDR1 as LGHNA and CDR2 as YSLEER. The CDR3 region has the DNA TGCGCCAGCAGCCAGGAGGGGGGTTATGCCGGGGAGCTGTTTTTT. Protein sequence: CASSQEGGYAGELFF.

The genes are TRBV19 and TRBJ1-5; TRBD1 agrees at 12 bases. Per the germline V gene, CDR1 is LNHDA and CDR2 is SQIVND (reference sequence). The CDR3 runs 18 residues. With V trimmed by 7 bases and J by 7 bases, 17 bases remained unmatched. In DNA, the CDR3 is TGTGCCAGTACCCTAAACCCGGGACAGGGGGCAATATGGCAGCCCCAGCATTTT. This sequence encodes CASTLNPGQGAIWQPQHF.

This chain links TRBV18 with TRBJ2-3; D call uncertain. The CDR3 has 15 residues. From germline, CDR1 is KGHSH and CDR2 LQKENI. V was cut by 3 bases and J by 3 bases, with 13 bases left in between. As DNA, the CDR3 is TGTGCCAGCTCACCTAGAGCATCTAAGACAGATACGCAGTATTTT. The encoded protein is CASSPRASKTDTQYF.

This chain joins TRBV5-6 and TRBJ2-1; D is perhaps TRBD2 (5 bases). The germline V gene encodes CDR1 SGHDT and CDR2 YYEEEE. This CDR3 comprises 13 residues. The V end was cut by 4 bases, the J end by 10 bases, with 15 bases between. CDR3 DNA sequence: TGTGCCAGCAGCCCCGATCCCCGAGGGGAGCAGTTCTTC. Translation: CASSPDPRGEQFF.

The V gene is TRBV11-1, the J gene TRBJ1-2; 7 positions match TRBD1. The CDR3 has 13 amino acids. Germline V CDR1 and CDR2: SGHAT, FQDESV (reference sequence). J gave up 7 bases and V 5 bases, and 7 bases lay outside the gene matches. Here the CDR3 reads CASSRQGYIGYTF. The DNA of the CDR3 is TGTGCCAGCAGCCGACAGGGTTATATTGGCTACACCTTC.

The chain joins TRBV2 to TRBJ2-7; 8 bases are shared with TRBD1. Germline V gene sequence: CDR1 SNHLY, CDR2 FYNNEI. The trim removed 5 bases at V and 4 bases at J, leaving 13 bases unmatched. The CDR3 is 16 amino acids. The CDR3 loop is CASSPGTGGATYEQYF. The CDR3 coding sequence is TGTGCCAGCAGTCCCGGGACAGGAGGGGCGACGTACGAGCAGTACTTC.

J is TRBJ1-1 and V is TRBV7-8, with D possibly being TRBD1 (5 bases). Germline V CDR1 and CDR2: SGHVS, FQNEAQ. The length of the CDR3 is 13 residues. The V and J ends lost 5 bases and 1 base respectively, with 8 bases between them. The CDR3 DNA follows: TGTGCCAGCAGCCTCACAGGGAACACTGAAGCTTTCTTT. It translates to CASSLTGNTEAFF.

The genes are TRBV6-1 and TRBJ1-5; 7 bases agree with TRBD1. The junction had 11 bases not matched to a gene; V was cut back by 6 bases and J by 6 bases. Germline V CDR1 and CDR2: MNHNS, SASEGT. The CDR3 runs to 15 residues. CDR3: CASSPDNRGSQPQHF. The CDR3 DNA reads as TGTGCCAGCAGCCCTGATAACAGGGGAAGTCAGCCCCAGCATTTT.

This clone occurred a few times. V usage is TRBV19 and J usage is TRBJ2-7; TRBD2 might be the D (5 bases). Looked up from germline, CDR1 is LNHDA and CDR2 is SQIVND (reference sequence). V lost 7 bases, J lost 4 bases, and 14 bases lay in between. This CDR3 contains 13 residues. CDR3 DNA: TGTGCCAGTACGGCTGACGGGGATTACGAGCAGTACTTC. Encoded protein: CASTADGDYEQYF.

To note about this clone: This sample also contains other DNA sequences that code for the same CDR3. The gene calls are TRBV4-3 and TRBJ2-3, with D tentatively TRBD2 (5 bases). V lost 0 bases and J 6 bases, leaving 10 bases between the germline ends. This CDR3 has 14 amino acids. Germline V gene sequence: CDR1 LGHNA, CDR2 YSLEER. The DNA of the CDR3 is TGCGCCAGCAGCCAAGATCGATCGGGGGATACGCAGTATTTT. Amino acid sequence: CASSQDRSGDTQYF.